This T cell receptor beta chain was recovered during a study of regulatory T cells in long-lasting Graves disease. Whole-study findings and limits: Shared public clonotypes totalled over 2,500 in persistent patients, compared with about 960 in new patients.

Concerning this clonotype itself: Its cognate antigen is unknown.

Time point meaning: persistent/refractory GD, antithyroid drugs over 5 years with positive TRAb. Extracted RNA from PBMCs served as the source of the TCR library. Investigators prepared the TCR beta libraries by applying iRepertoire HTBI primers and Arm-PCR of CDR3 regions. A single record per CDR3 protein comes from TCRdb applying MiXCR to the multiplex PCR reads. The sample yields roughly 700,000 distinct CDR3 sequences, approximately 31% seen once. This TCR was sampled from a female donor with Graves disease. Material: peripheral blood mononuclear cells (PBMCs), obtained when the disease was refractory, from a patient treated with antithyroid drugs.

The CDR3 reads CASSEMGVGGGYTF. CDR3 coding DNA: TGTGCCAGCAGTGAAATGGGGGTTGGAGGGGGCTACACCTTC. The chain combines TRBV6-1 with TRBJ1-2, with TRBD1 as a possible D gene (5 bases). The CDR3 is 14 amino acids. Germline V gene lookup returns CDR1 MNHNS and CDR2 SASEGT. V was shortened by 2 bases and J by 8 bases, with 15 bases between the two germline ends.